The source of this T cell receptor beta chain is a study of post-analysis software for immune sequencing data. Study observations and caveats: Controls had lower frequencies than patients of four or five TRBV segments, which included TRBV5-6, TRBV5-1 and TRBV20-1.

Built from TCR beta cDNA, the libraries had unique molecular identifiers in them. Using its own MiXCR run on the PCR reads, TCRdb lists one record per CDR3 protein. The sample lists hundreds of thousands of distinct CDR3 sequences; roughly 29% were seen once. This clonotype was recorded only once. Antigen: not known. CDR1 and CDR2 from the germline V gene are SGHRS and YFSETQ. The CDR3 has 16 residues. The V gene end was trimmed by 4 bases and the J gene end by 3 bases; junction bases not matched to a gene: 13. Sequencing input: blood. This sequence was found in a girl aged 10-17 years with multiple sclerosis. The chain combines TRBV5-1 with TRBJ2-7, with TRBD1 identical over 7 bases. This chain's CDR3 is CASSVGHRDRNYEQYF. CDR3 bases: TGCGCCAGCAGCGTAGGGCACCGGGACAGAAACTACGAGCAGTACTTC.